The present entry profiles one TCR beta chain with its context. Its antigen is undetermined. This sample is drawn from a study of OX40 agonist ivuxolimab in advanced cancers. Study-wide context: An agonistic anti-OX40 (CD134) antibody, ivuxolimab, was used to treat the patients.

The V gene's germline CDR1 is LGHNA and CDR2 YNFKEQ. Trimming removed 0 bases at V and 6 bases at J, with 11 bases between. The CDR3 covers 15 residues. Study conclusions and caveats: The study found that CD8+ T cells averaged more expanded clones than CD4+. Clones of CD4+ and CD8+ blood T cells grew by week 6 at doses of 0.1 to 3.0 mg/kg. Antigens targeted by the expanded peripheral T cells were not determined.

TCRdb's copy holds only in-frame clones and misses some; the assay was immunoSEQ multiplex PCR. The sample consists of 45,000 or so clones, just over 90% of them appearing once. This material consisted of CD4+ or CD8+ T cells sorted from blood, taken in a trial of the OX40 agonist ivuxolimab. The clonotype originates from an adult with an advanced solid tumor such as melanoma, head and neck, liver or kidney cancer. The gene calls are TRBV4-2 and TRBJ1-4, with TRBD1 as a possible D gene (6 bases). The CDR3 region is CASSQDLTGYEKLFF. The CDR3 DNA reads as TGTGCCAGCAGCCAAGATTTGACAGGATATGAAAAACTGTTTTTT.